A single sample gave rise to the 18 T cell receptor beta chains below, sequenced in a study of blood T cell repertoires in COVID-19. The assay was immunoSEQ multiplex PCR, and TCRdb's table has in-frame clones only and misses some. The sample shows about 240,000 clones, about nine tenths of them seen only once. Sequencing was carried out using peripheral blood. The receptor set was obtained from a man aged 55 to 70 who had recovered from COVID-19.

The V gene is TRBV29-1, the J gene TRBJ2-3, with 8 nucleotides matching TRBD1. The CDR3 consists of 13 residues. The V and J ends lost 6 bases and 0 bases, in that order; junction bases with no gene match: 2. The germline V gene encodes CDR1 SQVTM and CDR2 ANQGSEA. The CDR3 region is CSVDRGSTDTQYF. The CDR3 nucleotides read TGCAGCGTAGACAGGGGAAGCACAGATACGCAGTATTTT.

This sequence joins TRBV5-1 and TRBJ2-7; perhaps TRBD2 as D (5 bases). This CDR3 region has 13 residues. V shed 5 bases and J shed 6 bases, with 15 bases lying between them. CDR1 is SGHRS and CDR2 is YFSETQ in the germline V gene. The CDR3 DNA is TGCGCCAGCAGGCGGGTTGCAGGTTCCGAGCAGTACTTC. This encodes CASRRVAGSEQYF.

The chain is built from TRBV2 and TRBJ2-7; 10 bases align to TRBD1. Trimming took 8 bases from V and 5 from J; bases not matched to a gene: 9. The CDR3 covers 14 residues. Per the germline V gene, CDR1 is SNHLY and CDR2 is FYNNEI. In DNA, the CDR3 is TGTGCCAGCGGCAGGGACAGGGGAAGCCACGAGCAGTACTTC. It yields the protein CASGRDRGSHEQYF.

The chain carries TRBV4-1 and TRBJ2-1; 13 bases align to TRBD2. Germline V CDR1 and CDR2: MGHRA, YSYEKL. The CDR3 is 18 residues long. Trimming at V came to 1 base and at J to 10 bases, leaving 13 bases not matched to a gene. CDR3 sequence: CASSQGLAGGTLTWEQFF. The CDR3 DNA follows: TGCGCCAGCAGCCAAGGACTAGCGGGGGGTACTCTAACTTGGGAGCAGTTCTTC.

The chain joins TRBV5-1 to TRBJ2-2; 11 bases match TRBD2. The CDR3 spans 17 residues. Germline CDR1 SGHRS, CDR2 YFSETQ. With V trimmed by 5 bases and J by 1 base, 7 bases remained unmatched. CDR3 sequence (DNA): TGCGCCAGCAGAAGCCCTAGCGGGGGGCAGAACACCGGGGAGCTGTTTTTT. Translating gives CASRSPSGGQNTGELFF.

The chain couples TRBV24-1 to TRBJ2-2, with TRBD1 matching over 8 bases. The germline V gene encodes CDR1 KGHDR and CDR2 SFDVKD. V was clipped by 5 bases and J by 3 bases; unmatched bases: 10. This CDR3 comprises 17 residues. CDR3 DNA sequence: TGTGCCACCAGTGCCCCCGGACAGGGATTCTACACCGGGGAGCTGTTTTTT. This translates into CATSAPGQGFYTGELFF.

The chain combines TRBV29-1 with TRBJ2-7; the match to TRBD1 covers 10 bases. This CDR3 contains 14 residues. Trimming took 1 base from V and 4 from J; bases not matched to a gene: 4. From germline, CDR1 is SQVTM and CDR2 ANQGSEA. CDR3 in amino acids: CSVEVRDRGYEQYF. CDR3 DNA sequence: TGCAGCGTTGAAGTCCGGGACAGGGGATACGAGCAGTACTTC.

DNA for the CDR3: TGCGCCAGCAGCTCATTGACTAGCGGGGGGACAGTAAATGAGCAGTTCTTC. Protein sequence: CASSSLTSGGTVNEQFF. J is TRBJ2-1 and V is TRBV5-1; 13 bases are shared with TRBD2. The CDR3 contains 17 residues. Trimming took 3 bases from V and 7 from J; bases not matched to a gene: 10. Germline CDR1 reads SGHRS; CDR2 reads YFSETQ.

CDR3 nucleotides: TGCAGTGCTTTGCAGGGTCATGGCTACACCTTC. It is translated as CSALQGHGYTF. This chain links TRBV20-1 with TRBJ1-2; TRBD1 might be the D (5 bases). Germline assignment: CDR1 DFQATT and CDR2 SNEGSKA (reference sequence). The CDR3 runs to 11 residues. The V gene lost 5 bases and the J gene lost 6 bases, with 10 bases spanning the gap.

The gene calls are TRBV15 and TRBJ2-3; D may be TRBD2 (5 bases). V dropped 5 bases and J dropped 2 bases, with 20 bases sitting between them. The CDR3 loop spans 17 amino acids. Germline assignment: CDR1 LNHNV and CDR2 YYDKDF (reference sequence). The CDR3 DNA is TGTGCCACCAGCTCAAGGGCTAGCAGCCGAAACACAGATACGCAGTATTTT. The encoded protein is CATSSRASSRNTDTQYF.

This clone was recorded once. The chain couples TRBV21-1 to TRBJ2-7; whether TRBD1, the table's D call, matches the DNA was not checked. TRBV21-1 is a documented pseudogene. The CDR3 runs to 16 residues. The CDR3 is CASSPRDTRSSYEQYF. The CDR3 nucleotides are TGTGCCAGCAGCCCCCGGGACACTAGGAGCTCCTACGAGCAGTACTTC.

This clone was seen more than once but under ten times. The DNA is left out, because the CDR3 cannot be placed on it with certainty; the CDR3 is given as TCRdb lists it. The rearrangement links TRBV27 to TRBJ2-4; the table's TRBD1 call for D was not verified on the DNA. Germline loops: CDR1 MNHEY, CDR2 SMNVEV (reference sequence). The CDR3 sequence runs 14 residues, both termini included. The CDR3 region is CASSSSTGKNIQYF.

The DNA of the CDR3 is TGTGCCAGCAGTTACTCCGGACAGGGTTCAGATACGCAGTATTTT. Translation: CASSYSGQGSDTQYF. The chain couples TRBV6-5 to TRBJ2-3; 8 positions match TRBD1. This CDR3 is built from 15 residues. Trimming cost V 0 bases and J 4 bases; bases outside gene matches: 3. CDR1 is MNHEY and CDR2 is SVGAGI in the germline V gene.

This clone was counted once. The J gene is TRBJ2-7, the V gene TRBV30; D possibly corresponds to TRBD1 (5 bases). The germline gives CDR1 GTSNPN, CDR2 SVGIG (reference sequence). V lost 3 bases to trimming and J lost 0 bases, with 18 bases between them. The CDR3 totals 16 residues. CDR3 loop: CAWSASAQVSSYEQYF. CDR3 DNA sequence: TGTGCCTGGAGCGCCTCCGCACAGGTTAGCTCCTACGAGCAGTACTTC. The full variable domain, rest sourced from reference TRBV30 and TRBJ2-7, is SQTIHQWPATLVQPVGSPLSLECTVEGTSNPNLYWYRQAAGRGLQLLFYSVGIGQISSEVPQNLSASRPQDRQFILSSKKLLLSDSGFYLCAWSASAQVSSYEQYFGPGTRLTVT.

The chain recombines TRBV18 with TRBJ2-1; possible D gene TRBD2, 5 bases. V lost 5 bases and J 9 bases, leaving 20 bases between the germline ends. There are 15 residues in the CDR3. CDR1 is KGHSH, CDR2 LQKENI, per germline. CDR3 amino acids: CASSSTEAQFSEQFF. DNA of the CDR3: TGTGCCAGCTCAAGCACGGAGGCGCAGTTCAGTGAGCAGTTCTTC.

The V and J genes are TRBV5-4 and TRBJ2-6; a possible D gene is TRBD1 (6 bases). CDR3 length: 15 residues. V lost 1 base, J lost 1 base, and 6 bases lay in between. From germline, CDR1 is SGHNT and CDR2 YYREEE (reference sequence). The CDR3 nucleotides read TGTGCCAGCAGCTTGACAGGGTCTGGGGCCAACGTCCTGACTTTC. This gives the protein CASSLTGSGANVLTF.

The rearrangement joins TRBV6-5 to TRBJ1-1, with TRBD1 matching over 7 bases. This CDR3 region has 14 residues. Losses at the gene ends were 2 bases for V and 4 bases for J; bases not matched to a gene: 4. Germline lookup yields CDR1 MNHEY and CDR2 SVGAGI. This CDR3 is CASSYDRVSTEAFF. As DNA, the CDR3 is TGTGCCAGCAGTTACGACAGGGTTTCCACTGAAGCTTTCTTT.

This sequence joins TRBV13 and TRBJ1-3; D gene ambiguous. Trimming stripped 4 bases from V and 7 bases from J, with 14 bases between. Germline-derived CDR1 and CDR2 are PRHDT and FYEKMQ (reference sequence). The CDR3 has 14 amino acids. The CDR3 protein is CASSSWSTTNTIYF. CDR3 nucleotides: TGTGCCAGCAGCTCGTGGTCTACCACTAACACCATATATTTT.